This is a list of T cell receptor beta chains from one sample in a study of blood T cells in healthy people across ages. Each CDR3 protein gets one entry after TCRdb re-called the 5' RACE reads with MiXCR. The sample lists some 1.7 million distinct CDR3 sequences; roughly 30% were seen once. Sequencing was performed on blood. The receptors were gathered from a woman aged 30 to 39 in good health. Each CDR3 is given with its conserved first and last residue. Fields, in order: J gene, V gene, clone size, D gene, CDR3 DNA, CDR3 protein. The D gene is left open where the match is weak. A row's size may be missing; if present it is once, few, many or a size class.

J: TRBJ2-3; V: TRBV20-1; size: .; D: TRBD2; DNA: TGCAGTGCCGGGGGGAAACTTCTAAGCACAGATACGCAGTATTTT; CDR3: CSAGGKLLSTDTQYF
J: TRBJ2-1; V: TRBV4-1; size: .; D: TRBD2; DNA: TGCGCCAGCAGCCCTCCTAGCGGGGGGGCCACAAATGAGCAGTTCTTC; CDR3: CASSPPSGGATNEQFF
J: TRBJ1-4; V: TRBV12-3/TRBV12-4; size: many; D: .; DNA: TGTGCCAGCGGTGCTGCAACTAATGAAAAACTGTTTTTT; CDR3: CASGAATNEKLFF
J: TRBJ1-1; V: TRBV12-3/TRBV12-4; size: .; D: .; DNA: TGTGCCAGCAGACTACAGGGTCTATCTGAAGCTTTCTTT; CDR3: CASRLQGLSEAFF
J: TRBJ1-2; V: TRBV7-9; size: .; D: .; DNA: TGTGCCAGCAGCTTCTCACCTCCCGGAGACTATGGCTACACCTTC; CDR3: CASSFSPPGDYGYTF
J: TRBJ1-5; V: TRBV27; size: .; D: .; DNA: TGTGCCAGCAGGGGGTCGATGGGGCGCAATCAGCCCCAGCATTTT; CDR3: CASRGSMGRNQPQHF
J: TRBJ2-7; V: TRBV7-2; size: many; D: TRBD1; DNA: TGTGCCAGCAGCGACAGGGGGGGGAGCTCCTACGAGCAGTACTTC; CDR3: CASSDRGGSSYEQYF
J: TRBJ2-6; V: TRBV20-1; size: few; D: .; DNA: TGCAGTGCTAGAGATCATTTAGAGGCTTCTGGGGCCAACGTCCTGACTTTC; CDR3: CSARDHLEASGANVLTF
J: TRBJ2-1; V: TRBV4-3; size: many; D: .; DNA: TGCGCCAGCAGTCAAAGTGGGACTCCCTACAATGAGCAGTTCTTC; CDR3: CASSQSGTPYNEQFF
J: TRBJ2-3; V: TRBV18; size: .; D: TRBD1; DNA: TGTGCCAGCTCGACAGGGCGCAAGTCAGATACGCAGTATTTT; CDR3: CASSTGRKSDTQYF
J: TRBJ2-4; V: TRBV6-5; size: many; D: .; DNA: TGTGCCAGCAGGAAGGGAGAAGGGGCAAACATTCAGTACTTC; CDR3: CASRKGEGANIQYF
J: TRBJ2-1; V: TRBV7-9; size: .; D: TRBD2; DNA: TGTGCCAGCATCTTAGGCCTAGCGGGAAATATGGGCTACAATGAGCAGTTCTTC; CDR3: CASILGLAGNMGYNEQFF
J: TRBJ2-3; V: TRBV5-1; size: .; D: .; DNA: TGCGCCAGCAGCTTGGCCGGCGGGTCGGAAGATACGCAGTATTTT; CDR3: CASSLAGGSEDTQYF
J: TRBJ1-4; V: TRBV15; size: many; D: .; DNA: TGTGCCACCAGCAGAGGGACTAGTGGCGATGAAAAACTGTTTTTT; CDR3: CATSRGTSGDEKLFF
J: TRBJ2-3; V: TRBV4-1; size: .; D: TRBD2; DNA: TGCGCCAGCGCCCGGACTAGCGGGGTTGGAGATACGCAGTATTTT; CDR3: CASARTSGVGDTQYF